These T cell receptor beta chains were read from a single sample in a study of T cells in localized non-small cell lung cancer. TCRdb's copy holds only in-frame clones and misses some; the assay was immunoSEQ multiplex PCR. Seen here are some 51,000 clones, roughly 89% observed once, and the top ten hold 4.5% to 5.5%. The starting material was peripheral blood, obtained before any cancer treatment. Receptors were obtained from a woman aged 40-70 years with stage I lung adenocarcinoma. Both conserved end residues are part of each CDR3.

>TRBV4-3|TRBJ1-2
CASSQDRGENTF
>TRBV25-1|TRBJ1-2
CASSEVAGYTF
>TRBV7-2|TRBJ1-2
CTSSPLWQGGDGYTF
>TRBV5-1|TRBJ2-1
CASSWGAGLSNEQFF
>TRBV2|TRBJ2-3
CARNPSGNTDTQYF
>TRBV7-2|TRBJ1-2
CASSLVGKDGYTF
>TRBV27|TRBJ2-1
CASSLRLSKKSPEQFF
>TRBV5-4|TRBJ1-2
CASSRDRHDGYTF
>TRBV6-1|TRBJ1-5
CASTQTPGLAQHF
>TRBV14|TRBJ2-3
CASSQRGGARGADTQYF
>TRBV6-1|TRBJ2-7
CASNPAGLKYEQYF
>TRBV7-9|TRBJ1-2
CASSNRDRGTF
>TRBV6-5|TRBJ1-3
CASSYSSGHGNTIYF
>TRBV6-5|TRBJ1-1
CASSYRGGNTEAFF
>TRBV15|TRBJ2-5
CATSRDSGSQETQYF
>TRBV9|TRBJ2-4
CASSPRGDRGNIQYF
>TRBV9|TRBJ2-2
CASSVFGTGVTGELFF
>TRBV15|TRBJ1-3
CATSRAPQSAGNTIYF
>TRBV19|TRBJ1-6
CASRRTKEWDSPLHF
>TRBV5-1|TRBJ1-3
CASSLAGQGGNTIYF
>TRBV9|TRBJ2-5
CASSVGSTGEETQYF
>TRBV4-2|TRBJ2-5
CASSQLTGGQETQYF
>TRBV7-8|TRBJ1-1
CASRGAVYTEAFF
>TRBV4-3|TRBJ2-2
CASSQEVSGELFF
>TRBV10-1|TRBJ2-3
CASSPGTPKGDTQYF
>TRBV15|TRBJ1-1
CATSRAGMNTEAFF
>TRBV6-7|TRBJ2-6
CASSYLQAGTGDSGANVLTF